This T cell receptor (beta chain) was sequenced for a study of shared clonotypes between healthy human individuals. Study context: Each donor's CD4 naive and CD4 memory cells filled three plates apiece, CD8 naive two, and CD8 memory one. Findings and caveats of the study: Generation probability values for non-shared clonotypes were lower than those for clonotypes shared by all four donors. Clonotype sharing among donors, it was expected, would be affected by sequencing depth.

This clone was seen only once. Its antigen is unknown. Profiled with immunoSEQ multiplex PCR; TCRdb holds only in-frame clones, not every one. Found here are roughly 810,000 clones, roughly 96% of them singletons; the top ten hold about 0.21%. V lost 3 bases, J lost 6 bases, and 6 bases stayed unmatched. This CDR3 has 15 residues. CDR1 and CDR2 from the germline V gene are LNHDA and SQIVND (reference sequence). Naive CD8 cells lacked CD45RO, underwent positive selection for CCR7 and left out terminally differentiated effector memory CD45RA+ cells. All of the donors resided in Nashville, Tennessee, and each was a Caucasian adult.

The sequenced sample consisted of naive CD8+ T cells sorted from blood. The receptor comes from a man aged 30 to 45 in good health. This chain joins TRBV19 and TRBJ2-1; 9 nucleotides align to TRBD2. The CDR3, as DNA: TGTGCCAGTAGTATTCTTAGCGGGAGAGGCAATGAGCAGTTCTTC. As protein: CASSILSGRGNEQFF.